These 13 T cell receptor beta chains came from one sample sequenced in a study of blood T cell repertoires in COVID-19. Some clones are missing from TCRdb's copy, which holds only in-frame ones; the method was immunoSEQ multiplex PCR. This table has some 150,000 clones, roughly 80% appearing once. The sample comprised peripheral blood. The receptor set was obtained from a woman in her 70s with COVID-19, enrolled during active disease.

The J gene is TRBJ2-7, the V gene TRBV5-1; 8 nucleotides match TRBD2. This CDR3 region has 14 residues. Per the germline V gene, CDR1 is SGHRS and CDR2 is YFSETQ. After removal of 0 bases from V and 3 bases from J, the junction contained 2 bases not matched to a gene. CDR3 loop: CASSLVGTSYEQYF. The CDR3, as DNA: TGCGCCAGCAGCTTGGTTGGGACTAGCTACGAGCAGTACTTC.

Here the CDR3 reads CASSPPTAGTGGKLFF. In DNA, the CDR3 is TGTGCCAGCTCACCACCTACCGCCGGGACAGGAGGAAAACTGTTTTTT. The V call is TRBV18, the J call TRBJ1-4, with 8 bases identical to TRBD1. Unmatched junction bases numbered 10, after V lost 0 bases and J lost 10 bases. This CDR3 spans 16 amino acids. The germline V gene encodes CDR1 KGHSH and CDR2 LQKENI.

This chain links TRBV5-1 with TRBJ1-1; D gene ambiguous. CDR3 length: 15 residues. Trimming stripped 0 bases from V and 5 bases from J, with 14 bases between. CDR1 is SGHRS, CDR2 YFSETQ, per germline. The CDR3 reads CASSLEGGSGTEAFF. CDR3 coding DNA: TGCGCCAGCAGCTTGGAAGGAGGATCAGGAACTGAAGCTTTCTTT. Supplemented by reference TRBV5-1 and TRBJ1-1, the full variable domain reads KAGVTQTPRYLIKTRGQQVTLSCSPISGHRSVSWYQQTPGQGLQFLFEYFSETQRNKGNFPGRFSGRQFSNSRSEMNVSTLELGDSALYLCASSLEGGSGTEAFFGQGTRLTVV.

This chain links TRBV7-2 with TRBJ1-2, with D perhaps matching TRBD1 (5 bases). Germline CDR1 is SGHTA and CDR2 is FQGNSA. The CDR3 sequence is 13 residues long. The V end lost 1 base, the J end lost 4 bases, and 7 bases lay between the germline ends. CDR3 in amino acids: CASSLGQSYGYTF. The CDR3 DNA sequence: TGTGCCAGCAGCTTAGGACAGAGCTATGGCTACACCTTC.

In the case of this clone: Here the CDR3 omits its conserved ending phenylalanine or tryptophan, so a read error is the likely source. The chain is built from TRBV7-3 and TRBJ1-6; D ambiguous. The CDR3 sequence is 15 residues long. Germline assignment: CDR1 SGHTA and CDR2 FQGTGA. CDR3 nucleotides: TGTGCCGGCAGCTTAGCCCCCGGGGATAGTTCACCCCTCCACCTT. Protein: CAGSLAPGDSSPLHL.

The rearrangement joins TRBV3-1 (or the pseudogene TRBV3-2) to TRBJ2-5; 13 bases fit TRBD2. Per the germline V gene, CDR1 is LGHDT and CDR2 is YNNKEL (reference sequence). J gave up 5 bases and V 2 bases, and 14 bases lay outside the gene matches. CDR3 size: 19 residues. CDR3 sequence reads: CASSQPLTSGGAWYETQYF. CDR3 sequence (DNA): TGTGCCAGCAGCCAACCTCTCACTAGCGGGGGGGCTTGGTATGAGACCCAGTACTTC.

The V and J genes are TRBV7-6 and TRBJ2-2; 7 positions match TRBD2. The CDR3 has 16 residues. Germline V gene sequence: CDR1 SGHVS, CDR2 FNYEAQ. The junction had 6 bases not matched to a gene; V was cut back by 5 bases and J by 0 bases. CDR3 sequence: CASSREATTNTGELFF. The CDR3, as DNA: TGTGCCAGCAGCCGGGAGGCGACTACGAACACCGGGGAGCTGTTTTTT.

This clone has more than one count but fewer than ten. In DNA form, the CDR3 reads TGTGCCAGCAGTTACTCCCCAGGGGACACTGAAGCTTTCTTT. This sequence encodes CASSYSPGDTEAFF. This chain connects TRBV6-5 to TRBJ1-1; D is perhaps TRBD1 (6 bases). Trimming removed 0 bases at V and 3 bases at J, with 8 bases between. Germline loops: CDR1 MNHEY, CDR2 SVGAGI. The CDR3 covers 14 residues.

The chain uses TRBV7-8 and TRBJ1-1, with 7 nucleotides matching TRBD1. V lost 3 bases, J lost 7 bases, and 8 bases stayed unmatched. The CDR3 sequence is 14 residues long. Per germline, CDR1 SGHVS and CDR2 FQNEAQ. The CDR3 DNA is TGTGCCAGCAGCTTGGTAGGGGGCGCGAGTGAAGCTTTCTTT. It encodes CASSLVGGASEAFF.

The CDR3 loop is CASSLGTSTADTQYF. In DNA, the CDR3 is TGCGCCAGCAGCTTGGGGACTAGCACTGCGGATACGCAGTATTTT. This chain links TRBV5-1 with TRBJ2-3; 8 nucleotides align to TRBD2. This CDR3 spans 15 amino acids. V was clipped by 0 bases and J by 6 bases; unmatched bases: 6. In germline, CDR1 is SGHRS, CDR2 YFSETQ.

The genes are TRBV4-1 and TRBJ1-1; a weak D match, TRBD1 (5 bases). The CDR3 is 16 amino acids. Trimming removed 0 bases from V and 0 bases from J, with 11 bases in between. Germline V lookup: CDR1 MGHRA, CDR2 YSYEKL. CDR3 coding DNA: TGCGCCAGCAGCCAAGATATTTCAGGGCTGAACACTGAAGCTTTCTTT. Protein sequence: CASSQDISGLNTEAFF.

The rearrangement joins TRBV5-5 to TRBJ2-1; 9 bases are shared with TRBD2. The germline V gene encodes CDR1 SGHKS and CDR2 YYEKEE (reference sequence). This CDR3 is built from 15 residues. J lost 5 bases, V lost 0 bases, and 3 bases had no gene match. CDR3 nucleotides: TGTGCCAGCAGCTTGGGGCTAGCGGGGAACAATGAGCAGTTCTTC. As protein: CASSLGLAGNNEQFF.

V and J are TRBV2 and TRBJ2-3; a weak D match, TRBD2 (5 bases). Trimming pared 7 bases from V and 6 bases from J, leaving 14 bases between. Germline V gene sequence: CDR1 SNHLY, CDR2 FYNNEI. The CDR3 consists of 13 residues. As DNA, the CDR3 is TGTGCCAGCACCCGGGATGACGAGGATACGCAGTATTTT. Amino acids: CASTRDDEDTQYF.